The 30 T cell receptor beta chains presented below share a single source sample, sequenced in a study of vaccination effects on CD4 cells after COVID-19. With nine to eleven days of culture completed, CD4+ T cells were isolated. Clones were read by immunoSEQ multiplex PCR, and TCRdb kept only the in-frame ones, dropping some. The sample has tens of thousands of clones, around 67% seen once. Their recognized antigens are unknown. The sample consisted of CD4+ T cells from PBMCs cultured without peptide, taken before COVID-19 vaccination. These TCRs come from a human donor who received a COVID-19 vaccine.

The V call is TRBV5-1, the J call TRBJ1-4; TRBD1 matches at 8 bases. The trim removed 5 bases at V and 7 bases at J, leaving 10 bases unmatched. Germline V gene data show CDR1 as SGHRS and CDR2 as YFSETQ. The CDR3 is 15 residues long. As DNA, the CDR3 is TGCGCCAGCAGGGACGACAGGGGAGGGAGTGAAAAACTGTTTTTT. The encoded protein is CASRDDRGGSEKLFF.

The chain employs TRBV5-1 and TRBJ2-1, with D perhaps matching TRBD2 (5 bases). Trimming removed 4 bases from V and 8 bases from J, with 13 bases in between. The CDR3 totals 13 residues. Per germline, CDR1 SGHRS and CDR2 YFSETQ. CDR3 region: CASSQQWRYEQFF. The CDR3, as DNA: TGCGCCAGCAGCCAACAGTGGAGGTATGAGCAGTTCTTC.

V gene TRBV10-3 combines with J gene TRBJ1-2; perhaps TRBD1 as D (6 bases). The length of the CDR3 is 13 residues. Per the germline V gene, CDR1 is ENHRY and CDR2 is SYGVKD. V gave up 7 bases and J gave up 8 bases, with 17 bases separating them. Written as DNA, the CDR3 is TGTGCCATCAATGCCAGGGGCGGGGACGGCTACACCTTC. Protein: CAINARGGDGYTF.

The V gene is TRBV5-1, the J gene TRBJ2-3, with 7 bases lining up with TRBD1. The CDR3 extends over 13 amino acids. Germline trimming cut 3 bases from V and 6 bases from J; bases unmatched to any gene: 4. Germline values: CDR1 SGHRS, CDR2 YFSETQ. CDR3: CASSSDRADTQYF. The CDR3 region has the DNA TGCGCCAGCAGCTCCGACAGGGCCGATACGCAGTATTTT.

This clone was recorded a few times. The DNA for the CDR3 is TGCGCCAGCAGCGGGGATACAGGGTCGGGAGGCTACACCTTC. This sequence encodes CASSGDTGSGGYTF. The chain combines TRBV5-1 with TRBJ1-2, with D maybe TRBD1 (6 bases). CDR3 length: 14 residues. Trimming shortened V by 4 bases and J by 8 bases, and 18 bases separated the two germline ends. Germline V gene lookup returns CDR1 SGHRS and CDR2 YFSETQ.

The V and J genes are TRBV27 and TRBJ2-3; a possible D gene is TRBD2 (5 bases). The length of the CDR3 is 15 residues. Germline V CDR1 and CDR2: MNHEY, SMNVEV (reference sequence). V shed 6 bases and J shed 3 bases, with 16 bases lying between them. This CDR3 is CASSRRRVQTDTQYF. The CDR3 DNA follows: TGTGCCAGCAGCCGGAGGCGGGTCCAAACAGATACGCAGTATTTT.

This sequence joins TRBV6-1 and TRBJ1-5; TRBD1 is a possible D gene (6 bases). The ends were cut back, 1 base at V and 2 bases at J, with 15 bases in the middle. CDR3 length: 17 amino acids. Germline V gives CDR1 MNHNS, CDR2 SASEGT. CDR3: CASSEVGGGRGNQPQHF. Here the CDR3 DNA reads TGTGCCAGCAGTGAAGTGGGAGGGGGAAGAGGCAATCAGCCCCAGCATTTT.

The chain carries TRBV5-1 and TRBJ2-7; D is possibly TRBD1 (6 bases). V lost 0 bases and J lost 3, with 16 bases in between. Germline lookup yields CDR1 SGHRS and CDR2 YFSETQ. The CDR3 contains 16 residues. The CDR3 spells CASSLAEDRTLYEQYF. CDR3 sequence (DNA): TGCGCCAGCAGCTTGGCCGAAGACAGGACTCTCTACGAGCAGTACTTC.

V gene TRBV3-1 (or the pseudogene TRBV3-2) combines with J gene TRBJ2-3; D gene ambiguous. This CDR3 spans 12 amino acids. CDR1 and CDR2 from the germline V gene are LGHDT and YNNKEL (reference sequence). V lost 1 base, J lost 6 bases, and 5 bases lay in between. CDR3 sequence: CASSQGLDTQYF. The CDR3 DNA is TGTGCCAGCAGCCAAGGATTGGATACGCAGTATTTT.

The chain joins TRBV27 to TRBJ2-2; D might be TRBD1 (6 bases). There are 16 residues in the CDR3. Per the germline V gene, CDR1 is MNHEY and CDR2 is SMNVEV (reference sequence). The V gene lost 3 bases and the J gene lost 5 bases, with 16 bases spanning the gap. The CDR3 sequence: CASSFSTTGTTGELFF. For the CDR3, the DNA is TGTGCCAGCAGTTTCTCAACGACAGGCACTACCGGGGAGCTGTTTTTT.

V gene TRBV5-1 combines with J gene TRBJ2-3, with D hard to call. V lost 1 base and J lost 6, with 6 bases in between. The CDR3 covers 12 residues. Germline V gene lookup returns CDR1 SGHRS and CDR2 YFSETQ. CDR3 amino acids: CASSLNWDTQYF. Here the CDR3 DNA reads TGCGCCAGCAGCTTGAATTGGGATACGCAGTATTTT.

The chain joins TRBV18 to TRBJ2-3; D remains ambiguous. CDR1 and CDR2 from the germline V gene are KGHSH and LQKENI. Trimming pared 2 bases from V and 0 bases from J, leaving 9 bases between. The CDR3 consists of 15 residues. In DNA form, the CDR3 reads TGTGCCAGCTCACCATCCTCGGCTAGCACAGATACGCAGTATTTT. It is translated as CASSPSSASTDTQYF.

A note on this clone: The same CDR3 can be traced to other DNA sequences in this sample. This chain links TRBV7-9 with TRBJ1-4, with 8 nucleotides matching TRBD1. The CDR3 runs 15 residues. Germline values: CDR1 SEHNR, CDR2 FQNEAQ (reference sequence). V trimming: 1 base; J trimming: 8 bases; junction bases outside the gene matches: 6. The CDR3 spells CASSLDRGRNEKLFF. The CDR3 DNA reads as TGTGCCAGCAGCTTAGACAGGGGGAGGAACGAAAAACTGTTTTTT.

The chain uses TRBV29-1 and TRBJ2-1, with 7 nucleotides matching TRBD1. The junction had 8 bases not matched to a gene; V was cut back by 7 bases and J by 2 bases. This CDR3 is 14 amino acids long. Germline loops: CDR1 SQVTM, CDR2 ANQGSEA. The DNA for the CDR3 is TGCAGCGCCTCCCTCGGGACAGCCTACAATGAGCAGTTCTTC. Its protein is CSASLGTAYNEQFF.

The chain links TRBV2 to TRBJ2-2; 7 bases line up with TRBD1. This CDR3 is 15 amino acids long. The J segment lost 4 bases and the V segment lost 6 bases, leaving 8 bases of the junction unmatched. The germline gives CDR1 SNHLY, CDR2 FYNNEI. The CDR3 DNA sequence: TGTGCCAGCAGCGCAGACAGGGCGAGCACCGGGGAGCTGTTTTTT. Encoded protein: CASSADRASTGELFF.

The chain carries TRBV3-1 (or the pseudogene TRBV3-2) and TRBJ2-1; D is possibly TRBD1 or TRBD2 (6 bases each). Between the trimmed V and J ends, which lost 3 bases and 11 bases, there was a span of 14 bases. CDR3 size: 13 residues. Germline V gene lookup returns CDR1 LGHDT and CDR2 YNNKEL (reference sequence). The CDR3 protein is CASSHGGGTQQFF. For the CDR3, the DNA is TGTGCCAGCAGCCACGGGGGTGGGACACAGCAGTTCTTC.

In its sample, this clone ranks as medium-sized. The chain couples TRBV4-2 to TRBJ1-3; D may be TRBD1 (5 bases). V was pared by 5 bases and J by 1 base, with 9 bases between. The CDR3 length is 14 residues. Germline assignment: CDR1 LGHNA and CDR2 YNFKEQ. DNA of the CDR3: TGTGCCAGCAGCACACAGGTATCTGGAAACACCATATATTTT. This translates into CASSTQVSGNTIYF.

This clone was counted between two and nine times. The genes are TRBV7-8 and TRBJ1-3, with D unclear. Trimming took off 2 bases at V and 0 bases at J, with 11 bases between the two ends. The CDR3 sequence is 16 residues long. Germline CDR1 SGHVS, CDR2 FQNEAQ. The CDR3 DNA reads as TGTGCCAGCAGCTTATTCCGGCAGTCCTCTGGAAACACCATATATTTT. Amino acid sequence: CASSLFRQSSGNTIYF. Looking up the rest from reference TRBV7-8 and TRBJ1-3 gives the full variable domain: GAGVSQSPRYKVAKRGQDVALRCDPISGHVSLFWYQQALGQGPEFLTYFQNEAQLDKSGLPSDRFFAERPEGSVSTLKIQRTQQEDSAVYLCASSLFRQSSGNTIYFGEGSWLTVV.

The genes are TRBV19 and TRBJ2-7; 10 nucleotides agree with TRBD2. V shed 6 bases and J 0 bases; nucleotides not matched to a gene: 5. This CDR3 is built from 15 residues. Germline values: CDR1 LNHDA, CDR2 SQIVND (reference sequence). CDR3 DNA sequence: TGTGCCAGTAGCCAAGCGGGAGGGTCCTCCTACGAGCAGTACTTC. Translation gives CASSQAGGSSYEQYF. Full variable domain (missing parts from reference TRBV19 and TRBJ2-7): DGGITQSPKYLFRKEGQNVTLSCEQNLNHDAMYWYRQDPGQGLRLIYYSQIVNDFQKGDIAEGYSVSREKKESFPLTVTSAQKNPTAFYLCASSQAGGSSYEQYFGPGTRLTVT.

Here the CDR3 DNA reads TGTGCCAGCAGCTTGTGGGGGGGATTGACAGTCACCCGCTACGAGCAGTACTTC. It translates to CASSLWGGLTVTRYEQYF. The chain is built from TRBV5-6 and TRBJ2-7; 7 bases match TRBD2. There are 18 residues in the CDR3. The V gene end was trimmed by 1 base and the J gene end by 3 bases; junction bases not matched to a gene: 16. Germline values: CDR1 SGHDT, CDR2 YYEEEE.

CDR3 DNA sequence: TGTGCCAGCAGTCCCACCGGGGGGAATGAAAAACTGTTTTTT. Its protein is CASSPTGGNEKLFF. The gene calls are TRBV6-5 and TRBJ1-4; a possible D gene is TRBD1 (5 bases). The V end was cut by 5 bases, the J end by 5 bases, with 12 bases between. Germline CDR1 and CDR2: MNHEY and SVGAGI. The CDR3 sequence is 14 residues long.

The rearrangement uses TRBV24-1 and TRBJ2-2; no firm D call. The V and J ends lost 4 bases and 7 bases respectively, with 9 bases between them. Germline values: CDR1 KGHDR, CDR2 SFDVKD. The CDR3 has 13 residues. DNA for the CDR3: TGTGCCACCAGTGACTCACGCGGCGGGGAGCTGTTTTTT. It translates to CATSDSRGGELFF.

The J gene is TRBJ2-5, the V gene TRBV5-1; the match to TRBD1 covers 7 bases. V was pared by 6 bases and J by 1 base, with 6 bases of the junction left unmatched. CDR1 and CDR2 from the germline V gene are SGHRS and YFSETQ. CDR3 length equals 14 residues. For the CDR3, the DNA is TGCGCCAGCACCCTACAGGGGCCCCAAGAGACCCAGTACTTC. Encoded protein: CASTLQGPQETQYF.

The gene calls are TRBV19 and TRBJ1-1; D ambiguous. CDR3 size: 13 residues. In germline, CDR1 is LNHDA, CDR2 SQIVND (reference sequence). V lost 6 bases, J lost 1 base, and 9 bases lay in between. Here the CDR3 reads CASSLTKNTEAFF. The CDR3 DNA reads as TGTGCCAGTAGCCTAACAAAGAACACTGAAGCTTTCTTT. Full variable domain (missing parts from reference TRBV19 and TRBJ1-1): DGGITQSPKYLFRKEGQNVTLSCEQNLNHDAMYWYRQDPGQGLRLIYYSQIVNDFQKGDIAEGYSVSREKKESFPLTVTSAQKNPTAFYLCASSLTKNTEAFFGQGTRLTVV.

J is TRBJ1-1 and V is TRBV19; 9 positions agree with TRBD1. CDR3 length equals 14 residues. The V gene end was trimmed by 7 bases and the J gene end by 2 bases; junction bases not matched to a gene: 5. The germline V gene has CDR1 LNHDA and CDR2 SQIVND (reference sequence). CDR3 protein: CASTGDRDNTEAFF. The CDR3 region has the DNA TGTGCCAGTACCGGGGACAGGGACAACACTGAAGCTTTCTTT.

The V gene is TRBV30, the J gene TRBJ1-2; a weak D match, TRBD1 (6 bases). Trimming stripped 8 bases from V and 8 bases from J, with 18 bases between. CDR1 is GTSNPN, CDR2 SVGIG, per germline (reference sequence). The CDR3 is made up of 12 amino acids. The CDR3 region is CARSGGQYGYTF. CDR3 sequence (DNA): TGTGCCCGAAGCGGGGGGCAATACGGCTACACCTTC. Full variable domain (missing parts from reference TRBV30 and TRBJ1-2): SQTIHQWPATLVQPVGSPLSLECTVEGTSNPNLYWYRQAAGRGLQLLFYSVGIGQISSEVPQNLSASRPQDRQFILSSKKLLLSDSGFYLCARSGGQYGYTFGSGTRLTVV.

The table lists this clone with a count of one. V gene TRBV6-7 combines with J gene TRBJ1-4; D remains unclear. TRBV6-7 is recorded as an ORF, its role being uncertain. V was trimmed by 5 bases and J by 5 bases, leaving 21 bases between them. The CDR3 is made up of 17 amino acids. The CDR3 region is CASSVRPGGRENEKLFF. The CDR3 DNA sequence: TGTGCCAGCAGTGTACGCCCGGGAGGGCGGGAAAATGAAAAACTGTTTTTT.

This chain connects TRBV11-3 to TRBJ2-2, with TRBD1 identical over 8 bases. Germline V CDR1 and CDR2: SGHNT, YENEEA. This CDR3 region has 17 residues. V trimming: 3 bases; J trimming: 3 bases; junction bases outside the gene matches: 9. CDR3 DNA sequence: TGTGCCAGCAGCTTTCAATCCGGGACAGGATACACCGGGGAGCTGTTTTTT. This sequence encodes CASSFQSGTGYTGELFF.

The J gene is TRBJ2-7, the V gene TRBV19; 8 bases are a match to TRBD2. The germline V gene has CDR1 LNHDA and CDR2 SQIVND (reference sequence). The CDR3 has 14 residues. The V segment lost 7 bases and the J segment 1 base; nucleotides outside the gene matches: 6. CDR3 amino acids: CASMRSSGSYEQYF. CDR3 DNA sequence: TGTGCCAGTATGCGGTCTAGCGGGTCCTACGAGCAGTACTTC. Based on the CDR3 plus reference TRBV19 and TRBJ2-7, the full variable domain is DGGITQSPKYLFRKEGQNVTLSCEQNLNHDAMYWYRQDPGQGLRLIYYSQIVNDFQKGDIAEGYSVSREKKESFPLTVTSAQKNPTAFYLCASMRSSGSYEQYFGPGTRLTVT.

V usage is TRBV3-1 (or the pseudogene TRBV3-2) and J usage is TRBJ2-3; D call uncertain. Germline CDR1 reads LGHDT; CDR2 reads YNNKEL (reference sequence). The CDR3 is made up of 13 amino acids. V was cut by 7 bases and J by 0 bases, with 8 bases left in between. In nucleotides, the CDR3 is TGTGCCAGCAATCAGACTAGCACAGATACGCAGTATTTT. Its translation: CASNQTSTDTQYF.